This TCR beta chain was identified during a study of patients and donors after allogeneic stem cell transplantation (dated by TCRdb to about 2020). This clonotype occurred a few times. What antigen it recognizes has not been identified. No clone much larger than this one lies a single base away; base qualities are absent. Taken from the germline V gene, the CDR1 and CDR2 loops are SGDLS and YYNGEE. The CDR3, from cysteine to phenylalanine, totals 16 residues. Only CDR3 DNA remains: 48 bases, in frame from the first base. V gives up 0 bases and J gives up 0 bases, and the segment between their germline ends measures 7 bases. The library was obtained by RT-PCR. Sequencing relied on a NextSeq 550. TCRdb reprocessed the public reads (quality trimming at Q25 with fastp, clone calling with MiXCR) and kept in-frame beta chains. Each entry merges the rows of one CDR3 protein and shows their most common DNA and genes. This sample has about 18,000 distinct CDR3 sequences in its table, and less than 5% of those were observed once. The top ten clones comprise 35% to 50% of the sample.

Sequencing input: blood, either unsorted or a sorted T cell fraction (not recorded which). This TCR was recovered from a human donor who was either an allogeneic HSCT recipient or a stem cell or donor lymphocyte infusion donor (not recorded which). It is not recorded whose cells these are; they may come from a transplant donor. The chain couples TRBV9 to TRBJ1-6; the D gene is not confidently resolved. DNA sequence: TGTGCCAGCAGCGTAGGGGCCAGCTCCTATAATTCACCCCTCCACTTT. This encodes CASSVGASSYNSPLHF.